The 24 T cell receptor beta chains listed next were all sequenced from one sample in a study of blood T cell repertoires in COVID-19. Produced via immunoSEQ multiplex PCR; TCRdb's table is partial and in-frame only. Here the sample spans roughly 500,000 clones, approximately 90% being singletons. The material sequenced was PBMCs or T cells enriched from blood (not recorded which). All receptors derive from a woman aged 55-70 years who had recovered from COVID-19.

The gene calls are TRBV5-3 and TRBJ2-3, with D maybe TRBD2 (5 bases). TRBV5-3 is assigned to the ORF class and has an uncertain function. This CDR3 region has 16 residues. Trimming took off 6 bases at V and 1 base at J, with 18 bases between the two ends. CDR3 sequence: CARNGVKVSGTDTQYF. The CDR3 DNA follows: TGTGCCAGAAACGGGGTTAAAGTTTCTGGCACAGATACGCAGTATTTT.

The chain employs TRBV21-1 and TRBJ2-7; the table's TRBD1 call for D was not verified on the DNA. TRBV21-1 is a listed pseudogene. CDR3 length equals 16 residues. The DNA of the CDR3 is TGTGCCAGCAGCAAAGGGCCGGGACAGTCTCTCTACGAGCAGTACGTC. This sequence encodes CASSKGPGQSLYEQYV.

The chain recombines TRBV24-1 with TRBJ2-2; the match to TRBD2 covers 8 bases. CDR3 length equals 16 residues. Trimming at V came to 4 bases and at J to 0 bases, leaving 3 bases not matched to a gene. The germline gives CDR1 KGHDR, CDR2 SFDVKD. The CDR3 DNA follows: TGTGCCACCAGTGACCCGGGACTAGCGAACACCGGGGAGCTGTTTTTT. Its translation is CATSDPGLANTGELFF.

The V call is TRBV19, the J call TRBJ1-5; possibly TRBD1 for D (6 bases). The CDR3 is 14 amino acids. Germline V gene sequence: CDR1 LNHDA, CDR2 SQIVND (reference sequence). V was cut by 6 bases and J by 5 bases, with 14 bases left in between. The CDR3 spells CASSPGTPYQPQHF. CDR3 DNA sequence: TGTGCCAGTAGCCCCGGGACACCTTATCAGCCCCAGCATTTT. Filled out from reference TRBV19 and TRBJ1-5, the complete variable domain reads DGGITQSPKYLFRKEGQNVTLSCEQNLNHDAMYWYRQDPGQGLRLIYYSQIVNDFQKGDIAEGYSVSREKKESFPLTVTSAQKNPTAFYLCASSPGTPYQPQHFGDGTRLSIL.

This chain uses TRBV7-9 with TRBJ1-2; D is unresolved. The V gene's germline CDR1 is SEHNR and CDR2 FQNEAQ (reference sequence). V lost 2 bases to trimming and J lost 4 bases, with 11 bases between them. CDR3 length equals 14 residues. The CDR3, as DNA: TGTGCCAGCAGCTTACCGGGAAGTGGCTATGGCTACACCTTC. Residues: CASSLPGSGYGYTF. The entire variable domain, with the rest obtained from reference TRBV7-9 and TRBJ1-2, is as follows: DTGVSQNPRHKITKRGQNVTFRCDPISEHNRLYWYRQTLGQGPEFLTYFQNEAQLEKSRLLSDRFSAERPKGSFSTLEIQRTEQGDSAMYLCASSLPGSGYGYTFGSGTRLTVV.

This chain joins TRBV5-1 and TRBJ1-3; maybe TRBD1 (6 bases). The V gene's germline CDR1 is SGHRS and CDR2 YFSETQ. Trimming left V 1 base short and J 0 bases short, with 11 bases between. This CDR3 comprises 16 residues. Written as DNA, the CDR3 is TGCGCCAGCAGCTTGACAGGGCCCTACTCTGGAAACACCATATATTTT. Translation gives CASSLTGPYSGNTIYF.

The J gene is TRBJ1-5, the V gene TRBV28, with 7 positions matching TRBD1. The CDR3 length is 13 residues. V dropped 10 bases and J dropped 2; count of bases not matched to a gene: 5. Germline V gene data show CDR1 as MDHEN and CDR2 as SYDVKM. DNA for the CDR3: TGTGCCACCCTAACAGGGGGCAATCAGCCCCAGCATTTT. It yields the protein CATLTGGNQPQHF.

The chain carries TRBV6-1 and TRBJ1-6, with 10 bases matching TRBD1. V gave up 3 bases and J gave up 5 bases; unmatched junction bases: 10. The germline CDR1 and CDR2 sequences are MNHNS and SASEGT. The CDR3 runs to 18 residues. Written as DNA, the CDR3 is TGTGCCAGCAGTGAGAGGGGGACAGGGGCCGCGAATAATTCACCCCTCCACTTT. Its translation: CASSERGTGAANNSPLHF.

V usage is TRBV18 and J usage is TRBJ2-7; D is possibly TRBD1 (7 bases). With 5 bases removed from V and 5 bases from J, the gap between germline ends came to 13 bases. This CDR3 is 13 amino acids long. Germline values: CDR1 KGHSH, CDR2 LQKENI. The CDR3 sequence: CASSVDRRDEQYF. As DNA, the CDR3 is TGTGCCAGCTCAGTGGACAGGAGGGACGAGCAGTACTTC.

This clone was detected a few times. The rearrangement uses TRBV11-3 and TRBJ1-6; D is uncertain. Trimming took off 6 bases at V and 8 bases at J, with 11 bases between the two ends. Germline values: CDR1 SGHNT, CDR2 YENEEA. This CDR3 comprises 13 residues. The CDR3: CASSDTRDSPLHF. CDR3 coding DNA: TGTGCCAGCAGTGATACGAGGGATTCACCCCTCCACTTT.

CDR3 amino acids: CATSDPGQGIGLEQFF. In nucleotides, the CDR3 is TGTGCCACCAGTGACCCGGGACAGGGAATCGGACTTGAGCAGTTCTTC. V and J are TRBV24-1 and TRBJ2-1; 9 bases are a match to TRBD1. Germline CDR1 is KGHDR and CDR2 is SFDVKD. The CDR3 is 16 residues long. The V and J ends lost 4 bases and 9 bases, in that order; junction bases with no gene match: 12.

CDR3 loop: CASSETGRNTEAFF. The DNA of the CDR3 is TGCGCCAGCAGTGAGACAGGGCGGAACACTGAAGCTTTCTTT. V and J are TRBV10-2 and TRBJ1-1; D possibly corresponds to TRBD1 (6 bases). Germline-derived CDR1 and CDR2 are WSHSY and SAAADI. The V end lost 2 bases, the J end lost 1 base, and 8 bases lay between the germline ends. CDR3 size: 14 residues.

V gene TRBV7-2 combines with J gene TRBJ2-7, with a possible D match to TRBD2 (6 bases). Germline CDR1 is SGHTA and CDR2 is FQGNSA. Trimming removed 5 bases from V and 6 bases from J, with 8 bases in between. The CDR3 contains 11 residues. The CDR3 reads CASSRSGEQYF. In DNA, the CDR3 is TGTGCCAGCAGCCGTAGCGGCGAGCAGTACTTC.

This clone is a singleton in its sample. The CDR3 region has the DNA TGTGCCAGCAGGTCCTGGGGTGGAGGCACCGGGGAGCTGTTTTTT. Its protein product is CASRSWGGGTGELFF. The V gene is TRBV5-6, the J gene TRBJ2-2, with a tentative D call TRBD2 (5 bases). This CDR3 region has 15 residues. Germline values: CDR1 SGHDT, CDR2 YYEEEE. V shed 5 bases and J shed 4 bases, with 15 bases lying between them.

This clone has only a few counts. The V gene is TRBV6-1, the J gene TRBJ1-2; 8 positions agree with TRBD1. V gave up 3 bases and J gave up 5 bases; unmatched junction bases: 2. Germline V CDR1 and CDR2: MNHNS, SASEGT. This CDR3 has 13 amino acids. The CDR3 coding sequence is TGTGCCAGCAGTGAGACAGGGGAGTATGGCTACACCTTC. Amino acids: CASSETGEYGYTF.

CDR3 sequence reads: CASSEGPNQPQHF. The CDR3 region has the DNA TGTGCCAGCTCAGAGGGCCCCAATCAGCCCCAGCATTTT. The chain carries TRBV18 and TRBJ1-5; D gene uncertain. CDR1 is KGHSH, CDR2 LQKENI, per germline. The CDR3 loop spans 13 amino acids. The V end lost 5 bases, the J end lost 3 bases, and 8 bases lay between the germline ends.

The chain has TRBV24-1 and TRBJ2-3; 13 bases line up with TRBD2. J lost 6 bases, V lost 0 bases, and 11 bases had no gene match. CDR3 length: 19 amino acids. Per germline, CDR1 KGHDR and CDR2 SFDVKD. The CDR3: CATSDLSPGLAGTLDTQYF. In DNA form, the CDR3 reads TGTGCCACCAGTGATTTGTCCCCGGGACTAGCGGGAACGCTGGATACGCAGTATTTT.

Only one count was recorded for this clone. The J gene is TRBJ2-7, the V gene TRBV27, with D perhaps matching TRBD2 (5 bases). Trimming removed 0 bases from V and 2 bases from J, with 11 bases in between. The CDR3 is 15 amino acids. The germline V gene has CDR1 MNHEY and CDR2 SMNVEV (reference sequence). CDR3 DNA: TGTGCCAGCAGTTTATCGAGCGGCAGCACCTACGAGCAGTACTTC. This encodes CASSLSSGSTYEQYF.

The J gene is TRBJ1-2, the V gene TRBV5-8; 9 positions match TRBD1. V was pared by 4 bases and J by 5 bases, with 9 bases of the junction left unmatched. The CDR3 spans 15 residues. Germline V lookup: CDR1 SGHTS, CDR2 YDEGEE. In DNA form, the CDR3 reads TGTGCCAGCAGCCTCGGACAGGGGCCTGCGTATGGCTACACCTTC. This gives the protein CASSLGQGPAYGYTF.

The chain has TRBV28 and TRBJ1-4, with a weak D call TRBD1 (5 bases). In germline, CDR1 is MDHEN, CDR2 SYDVKM. This CDR3 region has 14 residues. V lost 6 bases and J 13 bases, leaving 21 bases between the germline ends. The DNA of the CDR3 is TGTGCCAGCAGCCCGGGGGTAGACCAGGGAGCACTGTTTTTT. Its protein is CASSPGVDQGALFF.

This chain connects TRBV30 to TRBJ1-2; D is undetermined. Germline lookup yields CDR1 GTSNPN and CDR2 SVGIG (reference sequence). This CDR3 comprises 12 residues. V was shortened by 3 bases and J by 4 bases, with 9 bases between the two germline ends. The CDR3 reads CAWRQEVYGYTF. In DNA, the CDR3 is TGTGCCTGGAGGCAGGAAGTCTATGGCTACACCTTC.

The chain carries TRBV2 and TRBJ2-3; D unresolved. Trimming took off 1 base at V and 1 base at J, with 9 bases between the two ends. This CDR3 has 15 residues. Germline V gene sequence: CDR1 SNHLY, CDR2 FYNNEI. The CDR3 nucleotides are TGTGCCAGCAGTGAAGTCGAACTCCGCACAGATACGCAGTATTTT. It codes for CASSEVELRTDTQYF.

This clone was picked up one time. This chain joins TRBV20-1 and TRBJ1-3; D not certain. Germline V gene data show CDR1 as DFQATT and CDR2 as SNEGSKA (reference sequence). Trimming shortened V by 3 bases and J by 0 bases, and 15 bases separated the two germline ends. The CDR3 is made up of 16 amino acids. The CDR3 coding sequence is TGCAGTGCTAGTTCCCCTATCGCCCCCTCTGGAAACACCATATATTTT. This translates into CSASSPIAPSGNTIYF.

The chain employs TRBV14 and TRBJ2-3; 8 nucleotides agree with TRBD2. The CDR3 is made up of 16 amino acids. J gave up 3 bases and V 3 bases, and 8 bases lay outside the gene matches. Germline V gives CDR1 SGHDN, CDR2 FVKESK. CDR3 sequence: CASSHGGRGATDTQYF. CDR3 bases: TGTGCCAGCAGCCACGGAGGGCGGGGGGCAACAGATACGCAGTATTTT.